This T cell receptor (beta chain) is drawn from a study of OX40 agonist ivuxolimab in advanced cancers. General study points: CD4+ and CD8+ T cells in blood underwent clonal expansion by week 6 at 0.1 to 3.0 mg/kg. Expanded peripheral T cells had an undetermined antigen specificity.

Libraries were prepared by immunoSEQ multiplex PCR; TCRdb keeps only in-frame clonotypes and omits some of them. The top ten clones hold 0.55% of a sample with 90,000 to 150,000 clones, over 75% of them seen once. The sample holds one count of this clone. Its antigen is unknown. Prior autoimmune disease or systemic immunosuppression barred patients. The germline gives CDR1 GTSNPN, CDR2 SVGIG (reference sequence). V shed 0 bases and J 4 bases; nucleotides not matched to a gene: 9. The CDR3 sequence is 15 residues long. The material was CD4+ or CD8+ T cells sorted from blood, obtained in a trial of the OX40 agonist ivuxolimab. The receptor was derived from an adult with an advanced solid tumor such as melanoma, head and neck, liver or kidney cancer. V gene TRBV30 combines with J gene TRBJ2-7; 7 nucleotides match TRBD2. The CDR3 sequence is CAWSVRGVRSYEQYF. The CDR3 DNA sequence: TGTGCCTGGAGTGTTCGGGGGGTAAGGTCATACGAGCAGTACTTC.